These 29 T cell receptor beta chains share one sample of origin, sequenced in a study of T cell repertoires in cytomegalovirus infection. For these receptors, no antigen is known. MiXCR was run by TCRdb on the reads, yielding one entry per CDR3 protein. The table has roughly 990,000 distinct CDR3 sequences, 31% seen once. Specimen: cultured CD8+ T cells from PBMCs, collected from culture after CMV antigen stimulation. The receptor source for this set is a human donor in good health (CMV status not recorded). Some clones in this sample may be carry-over from other donors' samples.

Only a few counts were recorded for this clonotype. This chain uses TRBV27 with TRBJ2-5; D possibly corresponds to TRBD1 (5 bases). Deletions cut 6 bases from V and 5 bases from J, with 19 bases between. This CDR3 has 15 residues. CDR1 is MNHEY and CDR2 is SMNVEV in the germline V gene (reference sequence). The CDR3 sequence is CASRGWGRVTETQYF. The CDR3 DNA is TGTGCCAGCAGGGGGTGGGGCAGGGTAACCGAGACCCAGTACTTC.

The chain couples TRBV6-8 to TRBJ2-7; D might be TRBD1 (5 bases). Trimming stripped 6 bases from V and 0 bases from J, with 18 bases between. CDR1 MNHGY and CDR2 SAAAGT come from the germline V gene. The CDR3 spans 16 residues. The CDR3: CASSLRRQTPSYEQYF. CDR3 DNA: TGTGCCAGCAGCCTTAGACGACAGACACCCTCCTACGAGCAGTACTTC.

The V gene is TRBV7-4, the J gene TRBJ1-2; D unclear. Trimming stripped 8 bases from V and 0 bases from J, with 13 bases between. Germline V CDR1 and CDR2: SGHVT, SQSDAQ. This CDR3 is 14 amino acids long. CDR3 region: CASVLEPPNYGYTF. CDR3 in DNA: TGTGCCAGCGTTCTTGAACCCCCTAACTATGGCTACACCTTC.

The DNA of the CDR3 is TGTGCCAGCAGCTTAGAGGGGGCCACCTCCACAGATACGCAGTATTTT. Translation: CASSLEGATSTDTQYF. The chain couples TRBV7-3 to TRBJ2-3; 7 positions match TRBD1. The V and J ends lost 2 bases and 2 bases, in that order; junction bases with no gene match: 7. The length of the CDR3 is 16 residues. Per germline, CDR1 SGHTA and CDR2 FQGTGA.

The chain combines TRBV20-1 with TRBJ1-1; 7 positions agree with TRBD1. Losses at the gene ends were 3 bases for V and 6 bases for J; bases not matched to a gene: 16. The CDR3 consists of 16 residues. Germline values: CDR1 DFQATT, CDR2 SNEGSKA (reference sequence). Here the CDR3 reads CSAREPTGANYPEAFF. The DNA for the CDR3 is TGCAGTGCTAGGGAGCCCACAGGGGCGAACTATCCTGAAGCTTTCTTT.

This clonotype has more than one count but fewer than ten. V and J are TRBV19 and TRBJ2-4, with 7 bases lining up with TRBD1. Germline loops: CDR1 LNHDA, CDR2 SQIVND (reference sequence). The trim removed 3 bases at V and 3 bases at J, leaving 8 bases unmatched. This CDR3 is 16 amino acids long. The CDR3 loop is CASSIRQGQVKNIQYF. CDR3 nucleotide sequence: TGTGCCAGTAGTATCAGACAGGGCCAGGTCAAAAACATTCAGTACTTC.

The chain employs TRBV29-1 and TRBJ2-7, with D tentatively TRBD1 or TRBD2 (6 bases each). The CDR3 spans 15 residues. CDR1 SQVTM and CDR2 ANQGSEA come from the germline V gene. V was shortened by 1 base and J by 4 bases, with 17 bases between the two germline ends. Written as DNA, the CDR3 is TGCAGCGTTGAAGCTCTCCAGGGGACTGGTTACGAGCAGTACTTC. Its protein product is CSVEALQGTGYEQYF.

This chain uses TRBV7-2 with TRBJ2-3, with D possibly matching TRBD2 (5 bases). The V end lost 4 bases, the J end lost 0 bases, and 20 bases lay between the germline ends. Germline CDR1 reads SGHTA; CDR2 reads FQGNSA. There are 18 residues in the CDR3. The DNA for the CDR3 is TGTGCCAGCAGCTCGAAAGCGGCCCGTAGTGCTAGCACAGATACGCAGTATTTT. Its translation: CASSSKAARSASTDTQYF.

As to this clonotype: A much larger clone lies one base from this, so it may be a read error. CDR3 in amino acids: CASSPNGEEGEKLFF. The DNA of the CDR3 is TGTGCCAGCAGCCCCAACGGGGAGGAAGGTGAAAAACTGTTTTTT. The chain joins TRBV7-6 to TRBJ1-4; D gene uncertain. Per germline, CDR1 SGHVS and CDR2 FNYEAQ. With 5 bases removed from V and 7 bases from J, the gap between germline ends came to 17 bases. The CDR3 consists of 15 residues.

This clonotype was found a few times. The rearrangement links TRBV12-3 or TRBV12-4 to TRBJ1-6, with TRBD1 as a possible D gene (5 bases). The CDR3 totals 14 residues. V lost 2 bases and J 6 bases, leaving 8 bases between the germline ends. The CDR3 bases are TGTGCCAGCAGTTTAACAGGTCTTAATTCACCCCTCCACTTT. Its translation: CASSLTGLNSPLHF.

There are a few counts of this clonotype. The chain uses TRBV20-1 and TRBJ2-3; D may correspond to TRBD1 or TRBD2 (5 bases each). This CDR3 is built from 14 residues. The germline V and J ends were trimmed by 3 bases and 2 bases, with 12 bases remaining between them. In germline, CDR1 is DFQATT, CDR2 SNEGSKA (reference sequence). Here the CDR3 DNA reads TGCAGTGCTAGGGGACGGATATACACAGATACGCAGTATTTT. This gives the protein CSARGRIYTDTQYF.

This clonotype appeared many times. The V call is TRBV12-3 or TRBV12-4, the J call TRBJ2-3, with a tentative D call TRBD2 (6 bases). V lost 8 bases, J lost 10 bases, and 13 bases lay in between. This CDR3 region has 11 residues. CDR3 region: CASPRGGAQYF. DNA for the CDR3: TGTGCCAGCCCCCGGGGAGGAGCGCAGTATTTT.

This clonotype was observed a few times. J is TRBJ1-1 and V is TRBV5-1; D is uncertain. This CDR3 is built from 11 residues. Germline V gene data show CDR1 as SGHRS and CDR2 as YFSETQ. V was pared by 4 bases and J by 6 bases, with 7 bases between. This chain's CDR3 is CASSDGPEAFF. In nucleotides, the CDR3 is TGCGCCAGCAGCGATGGGCCTGAAGCTTTCTTT.

Remarks on this clonotype: A junction boundary mismatches the germline segment, possibly from a read error. The CDR3 sequence: CASSAAGGPTDTQYF. Here the CDR3 DNA reads TGTGCTAGCAGCGCCGCGGGGGGGCCGACAGATACGCAGTATTTT. The chain is built from TRBV7-7 and TRBJ2-3; 9 bases match TRBD2. Germline CDR1 and CDR2: SSHAT and FNYEAQ (reference sequence). The CDR3 has 15 residues.

This clonotype was seen a handful of times. The V and J genes are TRBV7-6 and TRBJ2-2, with D unclear. This CDR3 is built from 14 residues. V lost 4 bases and J lost 3, with 9 bases in between. CDR1 is SGHVS, CDR2 FNYEAQ, per germline. This CDR3 reads CASSSRTDTGELFF. The CDR3 DNA sequence: TGTGCCAGCAGCTCAAGGACCGACACCGGGGAGCTGTTTTTT.

V usage is TRBV6-2 or TRBV6-3 and J usage is TRBJ2-3; D might be TRBD1 (5 bases). CDR1 and CDR2 (germline): MNHEY, SVGEGT. The V gene lost 0 bases and the J gene lost 0 bases, with 10 bases spanning the gap. This CDR3 spans 16 amino acids. The CDR3 bases are TGTGCCAGCAGTTACTCTCCTGACAGTAGCACAGATACGCAGTATTTT. It translates to CASSYSPDSSTDTQYF.

The chain carries TRBV6-5 and TRBJ1-1; no clear D gene. Germline CDR1 is MNHEY and CDR2 is SVGAGI. With 0 bases removed from V and 4 bases from J, the gap between germline ends came to 9 bases. CDR3 size: 14 residues. The CDR3, as DNA: TGTGCCAGCAGTTACTCGAGAATGGCCACTGAAGCTTTCTTT. This codes for CASSYSRMATEAFF.

V and J are TRBV2 and TRBJ2-4, with a weak D call TRBD1 (5 bases). Between the trimmed V and J ends, which lost 0 bases and 7 bases, there was a span of 13 bases. This CDR3 is built from 15 residues. Germline V gene sequence: CDR1 SNHLY, CDR2 FYNNEI. The CDR3 sequence: CASSEAPGKGNIQYF. The DNA of the CDR3 is TGTGCCAGCAGTGAAGCACCAGGGAAGGGGAACATTCAGTACTTC.

The chain employs TRBV7-9 and TRBJ2-3; D is ambiguous. From germline, CDR1 is SEHNR and CDR2 FQNEAQ (reference sequence). The CDR3 totals 13 residues. Trimming cost V 1 base and J 10 bases, with 12 bases left between them. CDR3 DNA: TGTGCCAGCAGCTTAGTTGGTATGGAGTCGCAGTATTTT. Amino acids: CASSLVGMESQYF.

The table lists this clonotype with a few counts. The chain combines TRBV5-4 with TRBJ2-4, with D possibly being TRBD1 (6 bases). CDR1 and CDR2 (germline): SGHNT, YYREEE (reference sequence). This CDR3 has 17 residues. The V end was cut by 0 bases, the J end by 0 bases, with 13 bases between. This CDR3 is CASSLETGQVAKNIQYF. CDR3 DNA sequence: TGTGCCAGCAGCTTGGAGACAGGTCAGGTAGCCAAAAACATTCAGTACTTC.

On this clonotype itself: A much bigger clone sits one base away, suggesting this may be a read error. This chain joins TRBV7-6 and TRBJ2-5; 9 bases agree with TRBD1. CDR1 and CDR2 (germline): SGHVS, FNYEAQ. The CDR3 has 14 residues. The CDR3 DNA is TGTGTCAGCAGCTACAGGGGGCGCGAAGAGACCCAGTACTTC. Its translation is CVSSYRGREETQYF.

This clonotype was picked up many times. This chain connects TRBV7-6 to TRBJ2-1; tentative D call: TRBD1 (6 bases). The CDR3 has 16 amino acids. Germline assignment: CDR1 SGHVS and CDR2 FNYEAQ. Trimming removed 1 base at V and 1 base at J, with 11 bases between. CDR3 bases: TGTGCCAGCAGCTTAGAACAGGGAGTTTCCTACAATGAGCAGTTCTTC. Its translation is CASSLEQGVSYNEQFF.

V is TRBV19 and J is TRBJ1-3; D is unresolved. The CDR3 has 15 amino acids. The germline gives CDR1 LNHDA, CDR2 SQIVND (reference sequence). With 9 bases removed from V and 0 bases from J, the gap between germline ends came to 15 bases. CDR3: CASLANGLSGNTIYF. The CDR3 DNA follows: TGTGCCAGCCTAGCCAACGGACTCTCTGGAAACACCATATATTTT. Full variable domain (rest looked up from reference TRBV19 and TRBJ1-3): DGGITQSPKYLFRKEGQNVTLSCEQNLNHDAMYWYRQDPGQGLRLIYYSQIVNDFQKGDIAEGYSVSREKKESFPLTVTSAQKNPTAFYLCASLANGLSGNTIYFGEGSWLTVV.

V is TRBV13 and J is TRBJ1-5; no firm D call. Trimming removed 5 bases at V and 6 bases at J, with 11 bases between. This CDR3 is built from 13 residues. Germline V gives CDR1 PRHDT, CDR2 FYEKMQ (reference sequence). CDR3 sequence: CASSPGPTQPQHF. CDR3 sequence (DNA): TGTGCCAGCAGCCCGGGCCCGACTCAGCCCCAGCATTTT.

This clonotype was counted many times. The CDR3 coding sequence is TGTGCCAGCAGCTGGGACAGGGGCTCCTACGAGCAGTACTTC. This gives the protein CASSWDRGSYEQYF. This chain uses TRBV7-9 with TRBJ2-7; 10 nucleotides align to TRBD1. CDR1 and CDR2 from the germline V gene are SEHNR and FQNEAQ (reference sequence). J lost 0 bases, V lost 4 bases, and 0 bases had no gene match. The CDR3 is 14 amino acids. The full variable domain, in which reference TRBV7-9 and TRBJ2-7 provide the parts outside the CDR3, is DTGVSQNPRHKITKRGQNVTFRCDPISEHNRLYWYRQTLGQGPEFLTYFQNEAQLEKSRLLSDRFSAERPKGSFSTLEIQRTEQGDSAMYLCASSWDRGSYEQYFGPGTRLTVT.

The sample holds many counts of this clonotype. The rearrangement joins TRBV12-3 or TRBV12-4 to TRBJ2-3, with 8 bases that match TRBD1. The CDR3 has 15 residues. V dropped 5 bases and J dropped 3; count of bases not matched to a gene: 7. The DNA of the CDR3 is TGTGCCAGCAGTCCAGGACAGGGTGGAACAGATACGCAGTATTTT. Translated, it gives CASSPGQGGTDTQYF.

Only a few counts were recorded for this clonotype. The rearrangement links TRBV6-2 or TRBV6-3 to TRBJ2-7, with D perhaps TRBD1 or TRBD2 (5 bases each). The CDR3 runs 13 residues. The germline V and J ends were trimmed by 0 bases and 5 bases, with 8 bases remaining between them. CDR1 and CDR2 from the germline V gene are MNHEY and SVGEGT. The CDR3 DNA follows: TGTGCCAGCAGTTACTCTGGGGGTCACGAGCAGTACGTC. Its protein product is CASSYSGGHEQYV.

The rearrangement links TRBV13 to TRBJ2-7; the match to TRBD2 covers 8 bases. V was pared by 2 bases and J by 4 bases, with 10 bases of the junction left unmatched. The germline gives CDR1 PRHDT, CDR2 FYEKMQ (reference sequence). The CDR3 extends over 16 amino acids. Here the CDR3 DNA reads TGTGCCAGCAGCTTACGGGGGGGGCCTTTCTCTTACGAGCAGTACTTC. It yields the protein CASSLRGGPFSYEQYF.

The V gene is TRBV2, the J gene TRBJ2-3; 7 bases are shared with TRBD2. The length of the CDR3 is 16 residues. From germline, CDR1 is SNHLY and CDR2 FYNNEI. J was trimmed by 3 bases and V by 0 bases; bases with no gene match: 6. CDR3 DNA: TGTGCCAGCAGTGAAGCGCCGGGGGGATATACAGATACGCAGTATTTT. Protein sequence: CASSEAPGGYTDTQYF.